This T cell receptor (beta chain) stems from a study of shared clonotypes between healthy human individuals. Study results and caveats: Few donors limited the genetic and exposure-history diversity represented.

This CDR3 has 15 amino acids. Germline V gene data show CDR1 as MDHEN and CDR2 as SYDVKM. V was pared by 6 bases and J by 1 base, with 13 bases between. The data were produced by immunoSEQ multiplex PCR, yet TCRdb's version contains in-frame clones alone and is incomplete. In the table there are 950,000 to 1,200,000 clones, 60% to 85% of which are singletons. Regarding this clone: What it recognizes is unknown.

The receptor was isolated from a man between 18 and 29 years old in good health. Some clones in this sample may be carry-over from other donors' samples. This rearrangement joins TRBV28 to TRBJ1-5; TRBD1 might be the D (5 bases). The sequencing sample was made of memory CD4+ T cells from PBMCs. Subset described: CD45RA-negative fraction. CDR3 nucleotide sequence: TGTGCCAGCAGGGGTGGGGGGGAGAGCAATCAGCCCCAGCATTTT. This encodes CASRGGGESNQPQHF.